This T cell receptor beta chain stems from a study of blood T cells in healthy people across ages. Study-level results: Considered underestimates were the diversity estimates obtained from one million T cells. The unsorted PBMCs prevented any conclusive comparison of naive versus antigen-experienced cells.

Concerning this clonotype: What it recognizes is unknown.

It was with a sample-barcoded 5' primer and a J-beta primer mix that a second PCR of roughly 6 to 12 cycles was run. Unique molecular identifiers of 12 random nucleotides labeled each cDNA. TCRdb reprocessed the 5' RACE reads with MiXCR, giving one entry per CDR3 protein. The repertoire holds more than 1,000,000 distinct CDR3 sequences, under 30% seen once, with about 0.8% in the top ten. Germline V gene lookup returns CDR1 DFQATT and CDR2 SNEGSKA (reference sequence). This CDR3 spans 15 amino acids. This same sample was also taken into another study, of T cells of mothers and their children.

Sequencing was done on a sample of blood. The chain carries TRBV20-1 and TRBJ2-4; D is possibly TRBD1 (7 bases). The sequence derives from a girl aged 2 to 9 in good health. CDR3 protein: CSDTVQGRRKNIQYF. The CDR3 nucleotides read TGCAGCGATACAGTACAGGGGAGGCGGAAAAACATTCAGTACTTC.